This section outlines one T cell receptor (beta chain) sequence together with its context. This entry comes from a study of blood T cell repertoires in COVID-19. About the research overall: Acute-phase and convalescent COVID-19 samples originated in the United States, Italy and Spain.

The germline gives CDR1 SGDLS, CDR2 YYNGEE. The CDR3 covers 17 residues. Trimming removed 0 bases from V and 1 base from J; junction bases left unmatched: 6. Source study methods: The assay estimated nucleated cells by amplifying reference gene primers. Here immunoSEQ multiplex PCR was the method, and the copy in TCRdb shows in-frame clones only, minus some. V and J calls and clone size are those listed in that table; D and trimming were worked out from the DNA. This table holds approximately 300,000 clones, 90% to 95% found once. The study assigned cohorts using participant-reported clinical history.

The TCR sequence derives from a woman aged 25 to 39 who had been exposed to COVID-19. V is TRBV9 and J is TRBJ1-2; 10 positions agree with TRBD1. Sequences were obtained from PBMCs or T cells enriched from blood (not recorded which). The CDR3 region has the DNA TGTGCCAGCAGCGTAGGGGACAGGGGTCCCATTAACTATGGCTACACCTTC. The encoded protein is CASSVGDRGPINYGYTF.